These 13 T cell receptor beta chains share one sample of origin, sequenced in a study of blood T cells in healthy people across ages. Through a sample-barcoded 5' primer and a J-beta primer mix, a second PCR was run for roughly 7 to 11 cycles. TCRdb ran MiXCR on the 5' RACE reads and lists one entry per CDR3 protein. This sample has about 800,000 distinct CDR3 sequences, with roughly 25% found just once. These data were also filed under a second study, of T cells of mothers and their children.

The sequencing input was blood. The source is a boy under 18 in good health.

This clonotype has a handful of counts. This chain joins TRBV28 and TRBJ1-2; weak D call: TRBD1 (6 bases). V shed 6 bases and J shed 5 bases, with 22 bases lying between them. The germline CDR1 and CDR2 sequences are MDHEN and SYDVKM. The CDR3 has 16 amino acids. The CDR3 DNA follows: TGTGCCAGCAGCTTACCGACTTACAGGGTGGATTATGGCTACACCTTC. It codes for CASSLPTYRVDYGYTF.

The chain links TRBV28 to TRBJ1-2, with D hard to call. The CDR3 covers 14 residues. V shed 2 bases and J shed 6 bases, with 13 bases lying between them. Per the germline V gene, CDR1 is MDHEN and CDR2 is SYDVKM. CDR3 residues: CASSLIPGLDGYTF. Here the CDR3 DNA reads TGTGCCAGCAGTTTAATCCCCGGCTTAGATGGCTACACCTTC.

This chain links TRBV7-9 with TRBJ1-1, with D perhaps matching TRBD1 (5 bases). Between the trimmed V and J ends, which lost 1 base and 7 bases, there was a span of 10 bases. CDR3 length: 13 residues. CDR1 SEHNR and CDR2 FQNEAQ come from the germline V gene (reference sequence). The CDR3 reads CASSLDEGYEAFF. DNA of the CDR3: TGTGCCAGCAGCTTAGATGAGGGGTATGAAGCTTTCTTT.

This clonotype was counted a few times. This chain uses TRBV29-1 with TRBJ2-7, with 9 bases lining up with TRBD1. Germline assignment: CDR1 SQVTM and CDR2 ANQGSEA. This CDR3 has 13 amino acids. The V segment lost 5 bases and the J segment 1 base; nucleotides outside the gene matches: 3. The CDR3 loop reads CSVTGGASYEQYF. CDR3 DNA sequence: TGCAGCGTTACAGGGGGCGCTTCCTACGAGCAGTACTTC.

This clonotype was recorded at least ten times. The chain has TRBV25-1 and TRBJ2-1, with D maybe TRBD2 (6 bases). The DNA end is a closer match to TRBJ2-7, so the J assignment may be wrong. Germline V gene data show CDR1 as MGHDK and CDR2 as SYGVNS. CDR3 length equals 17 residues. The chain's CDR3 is CASRNGGVGLRSYEQYF. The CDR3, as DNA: TGTGCCAGCAGAAACGGAGGGGTTGGGTTACGGTCCTACGAGCAGTACTTC.

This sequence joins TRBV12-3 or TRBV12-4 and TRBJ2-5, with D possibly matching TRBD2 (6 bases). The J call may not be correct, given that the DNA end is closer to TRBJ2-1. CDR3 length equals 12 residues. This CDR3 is CASSETRFEQFF. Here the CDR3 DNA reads TGTGCCAGCAGTGAGACTAGATTTGAGCAGTTCTTC.

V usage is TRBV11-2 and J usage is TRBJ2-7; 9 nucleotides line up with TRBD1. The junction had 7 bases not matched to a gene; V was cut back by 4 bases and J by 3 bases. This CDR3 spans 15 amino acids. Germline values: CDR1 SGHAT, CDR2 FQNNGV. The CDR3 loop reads CASSSRDRDFYEQYF. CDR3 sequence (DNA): TGTGCCAGCAGCTCCCGGGACAGGGACTTCTACGAGCAGTACTTC. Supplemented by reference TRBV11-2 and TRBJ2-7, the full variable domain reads EAGVAQSPRYKIIEKRQSVAFWCNPISGHATLYWYQQILGQGPKLLIQFQNNGVVDDSQLPKDRFSAERLKGVDSTLKIQPAKLEDSAVYLCASSSRDRDFYEQYFGPGTRLTVT.

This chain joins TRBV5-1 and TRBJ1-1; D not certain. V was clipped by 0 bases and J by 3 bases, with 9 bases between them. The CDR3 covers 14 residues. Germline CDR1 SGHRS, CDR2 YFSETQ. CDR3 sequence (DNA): TGCGCCAGCAGCTTGGAACCGGACTACACTGAAGCTTTCTTT. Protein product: CASSLEPDYTEAFF.

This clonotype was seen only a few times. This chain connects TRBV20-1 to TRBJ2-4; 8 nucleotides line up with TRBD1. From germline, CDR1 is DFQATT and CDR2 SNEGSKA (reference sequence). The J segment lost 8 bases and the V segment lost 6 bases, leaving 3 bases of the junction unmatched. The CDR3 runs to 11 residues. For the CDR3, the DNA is TGCAGTGCGACGGGACAGGACATTCAGTACTTC. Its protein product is CSATGQDIQYF.

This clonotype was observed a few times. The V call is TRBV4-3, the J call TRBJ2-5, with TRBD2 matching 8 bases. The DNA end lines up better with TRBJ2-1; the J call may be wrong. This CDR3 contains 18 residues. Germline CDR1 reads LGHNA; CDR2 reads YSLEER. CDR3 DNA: TGCGCCAGCAGCCAAGATCTTCCGGGGGGGGTTCCGGGCAATGAGCAGTTCTTC. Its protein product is CASSQDLPGGVPGNEQFF.

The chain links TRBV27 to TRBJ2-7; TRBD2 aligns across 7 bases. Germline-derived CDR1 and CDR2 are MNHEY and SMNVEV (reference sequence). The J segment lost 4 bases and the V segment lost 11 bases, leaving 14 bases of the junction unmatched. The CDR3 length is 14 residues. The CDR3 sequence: CARSRAGRFYEQYF. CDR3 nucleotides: TGTGCCCGGTCCCGAGCGGGACGGTTTTACGAGCAGTACTTC.

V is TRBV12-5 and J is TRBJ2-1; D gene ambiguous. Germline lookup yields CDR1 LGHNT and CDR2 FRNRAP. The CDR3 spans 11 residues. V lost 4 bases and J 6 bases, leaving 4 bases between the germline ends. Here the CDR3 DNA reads TGTGCTAGTGGTTATGGCAATGAGCAGTTCTTC. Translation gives CASGYGNEQFF.

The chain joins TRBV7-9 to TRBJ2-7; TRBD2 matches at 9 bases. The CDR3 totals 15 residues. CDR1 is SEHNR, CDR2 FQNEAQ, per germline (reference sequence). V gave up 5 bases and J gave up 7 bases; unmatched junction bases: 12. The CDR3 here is CASSPQASGGREQYF. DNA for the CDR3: TGTGCCAGCAGCCCCCAGGCCAGCGGGGGGAGGGAGCAGTACTTC.